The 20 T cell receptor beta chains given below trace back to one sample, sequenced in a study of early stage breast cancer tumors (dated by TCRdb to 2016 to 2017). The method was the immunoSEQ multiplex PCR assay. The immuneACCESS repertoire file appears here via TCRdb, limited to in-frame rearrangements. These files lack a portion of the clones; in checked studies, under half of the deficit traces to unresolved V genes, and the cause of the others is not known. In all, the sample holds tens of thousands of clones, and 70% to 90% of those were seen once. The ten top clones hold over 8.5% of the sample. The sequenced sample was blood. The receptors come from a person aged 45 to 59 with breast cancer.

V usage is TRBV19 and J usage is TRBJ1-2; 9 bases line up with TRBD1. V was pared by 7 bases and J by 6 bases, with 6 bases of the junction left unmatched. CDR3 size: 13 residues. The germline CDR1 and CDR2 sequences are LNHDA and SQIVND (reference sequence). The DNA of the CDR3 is TGTGCCAGTACGGAGGACAGGGGTAATGGCTACACCTTC. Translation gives CASTEDRGNGYTF.

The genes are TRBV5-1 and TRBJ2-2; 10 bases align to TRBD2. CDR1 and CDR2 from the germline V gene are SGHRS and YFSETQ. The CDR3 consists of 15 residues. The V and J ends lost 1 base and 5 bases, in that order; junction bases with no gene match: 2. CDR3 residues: CASSLSSGGTGELFF. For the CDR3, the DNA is TGCGCCAGCAGCTTGTCTAGCGGGGGTACCGGGGAGCTGTTTTTT. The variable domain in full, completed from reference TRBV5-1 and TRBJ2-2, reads KAGVTQTPRYLIKTRGQQVTLSCSPISGHRSVSWYQQTPGQGLQFLFEYFSETQRNKGNFPGRFSGRQFSNSRSEMNVSTLELGDSALYLCASSLSSGGTGELFFGEGSRLTVL.

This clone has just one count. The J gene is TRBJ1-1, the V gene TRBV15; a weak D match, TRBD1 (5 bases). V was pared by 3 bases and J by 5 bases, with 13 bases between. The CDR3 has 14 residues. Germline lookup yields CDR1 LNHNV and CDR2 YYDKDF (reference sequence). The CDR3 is CATSSYGGGTEAFF. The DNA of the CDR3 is TGTGCCACCAGCAGCTATGGGGGGGGAACTGAAGCTTTCTTT.

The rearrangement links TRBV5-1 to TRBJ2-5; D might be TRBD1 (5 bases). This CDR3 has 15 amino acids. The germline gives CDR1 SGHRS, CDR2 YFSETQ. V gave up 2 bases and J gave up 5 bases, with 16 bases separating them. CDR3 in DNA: TGCGCCAGCAGCTTTAGGGCCAGGGAAGAGGAGACCCAGTACTTC. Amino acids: CASSFRAREEETQYF.

The CDR3 sequence is CASSISLAWDEQFF. CDR3 nucleotides: TGTGCCAGTAGTATATCACTCGCCTGGGATGAGCAGTTCTTC. The rearrangement joins TRBV19 to TRBJ2-1; D remains ambiguous. The CDR3 is 14 residues long. Trimming removed 2 bases at V and 8 bases at J, with 13 bases between. Germline V lookup: CDR1 LNHDA, CDR2 SQIVND (reference sequence).

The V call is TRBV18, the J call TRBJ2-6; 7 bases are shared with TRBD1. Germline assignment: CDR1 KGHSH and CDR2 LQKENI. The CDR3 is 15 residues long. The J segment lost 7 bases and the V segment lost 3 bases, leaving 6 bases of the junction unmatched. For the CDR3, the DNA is TGTGCCAGCTCACCGAACAGACAGGGAGCCAACGTCCTGACTTTC. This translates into CASSPNRQGANVLTF.

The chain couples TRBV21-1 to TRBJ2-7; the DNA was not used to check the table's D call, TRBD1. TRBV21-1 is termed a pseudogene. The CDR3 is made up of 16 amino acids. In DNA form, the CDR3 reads TGTGCCAGCAGCAAAGTCAGGGGGAGGCCTACCTACGAGCAGTACTTC. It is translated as CASSKVRGRPTYEQYF.

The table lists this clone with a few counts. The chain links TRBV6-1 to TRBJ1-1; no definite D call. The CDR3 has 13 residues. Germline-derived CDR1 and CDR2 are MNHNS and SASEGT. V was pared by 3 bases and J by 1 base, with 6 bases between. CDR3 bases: TGTGCCAGCAGTGACAGAGAGAACACTGAAGCTTTCTTT. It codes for CASSDRENTEAFF.

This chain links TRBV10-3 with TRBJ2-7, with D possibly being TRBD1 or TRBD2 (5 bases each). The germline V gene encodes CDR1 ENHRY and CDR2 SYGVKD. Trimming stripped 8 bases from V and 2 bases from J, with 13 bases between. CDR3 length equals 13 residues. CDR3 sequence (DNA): TGTGCCATCGGGGGTGACGGAGCCTACGAGCAGTACTTC. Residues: CAIGGDGAYEQYF.

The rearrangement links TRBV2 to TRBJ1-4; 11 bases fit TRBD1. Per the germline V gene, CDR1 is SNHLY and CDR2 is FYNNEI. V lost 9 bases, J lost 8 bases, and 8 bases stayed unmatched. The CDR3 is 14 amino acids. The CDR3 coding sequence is TGTGCCAGTGAGAAGGACAGGGGGCGAGAAAAACTGTTTTTT. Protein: CASEKDRGREKLFF.

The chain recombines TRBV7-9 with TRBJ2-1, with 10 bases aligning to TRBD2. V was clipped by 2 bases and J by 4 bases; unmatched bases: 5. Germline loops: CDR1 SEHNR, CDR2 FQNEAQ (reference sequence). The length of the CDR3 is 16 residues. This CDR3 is CASSLSSGGVYNEQFF. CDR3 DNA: TGTGCCAGCAGCTTATCTAGCGGGGGAGTTTACAATGAGCAGTTCTTC. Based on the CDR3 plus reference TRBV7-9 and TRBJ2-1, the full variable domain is DTGVSQNPRHKITKRGQNVTFRCDPISEHNRLYWYRQTLGQGPEFLTYFQNEAQLEKSRLLSDRFSAERPKGSFSTLEIQRTEQGDSAMYLCASSLSSGGVYNEQFFGPGTRLTVL.

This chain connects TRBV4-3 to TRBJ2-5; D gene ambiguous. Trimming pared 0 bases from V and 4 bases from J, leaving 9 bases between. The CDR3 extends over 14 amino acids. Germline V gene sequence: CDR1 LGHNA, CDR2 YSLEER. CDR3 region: CASSQDIKGETQYF. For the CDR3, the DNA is TGCGCCAGCAGCCAAGATATAAAAGGAGAGACCCAGTACTTC.

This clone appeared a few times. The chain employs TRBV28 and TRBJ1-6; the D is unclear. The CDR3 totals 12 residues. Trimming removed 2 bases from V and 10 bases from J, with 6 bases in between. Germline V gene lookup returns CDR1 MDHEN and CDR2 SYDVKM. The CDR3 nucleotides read TGTGCCAGCAGTTTAAATGCCTCACCCCTCCACTTT. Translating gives CASSLNASPLHF. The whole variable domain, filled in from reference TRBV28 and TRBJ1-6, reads DVKVTQSSRYLVKRTGEKVFLECVQDMDHENMFWYRQDPGLGLRLIYFSYDVKMKEKGDIPEGYSVSREKKERFSLILESASTNQTSMYLCASSLNASPLHFGNGTRLTVT.

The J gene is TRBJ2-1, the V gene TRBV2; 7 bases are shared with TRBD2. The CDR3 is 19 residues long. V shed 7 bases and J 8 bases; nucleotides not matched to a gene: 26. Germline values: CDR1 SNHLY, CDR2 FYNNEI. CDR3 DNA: TGTGCCAGCAACCCATACCGGATTGGAGCGGGAACTACGAGGGATGAGCAGTTCTTC. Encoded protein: CASNPYRIGAGTTRDEQFF.

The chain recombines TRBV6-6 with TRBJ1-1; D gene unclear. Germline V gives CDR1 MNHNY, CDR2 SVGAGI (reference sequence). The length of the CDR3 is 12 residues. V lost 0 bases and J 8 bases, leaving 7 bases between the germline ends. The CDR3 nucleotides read TGTGCCAGCAGTTACTCGAGGTCAGAAGCTTTCTTT. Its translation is CASSYSRSEAFF.

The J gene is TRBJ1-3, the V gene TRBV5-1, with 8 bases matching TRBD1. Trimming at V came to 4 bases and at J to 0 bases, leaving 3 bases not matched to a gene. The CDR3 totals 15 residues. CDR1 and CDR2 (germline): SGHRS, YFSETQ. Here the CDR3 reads CASSATGDSGNTIYF. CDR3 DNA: TGCGCCAGCAGCGCGACAGGGGACTCTGGAAACACCATATATTTT.

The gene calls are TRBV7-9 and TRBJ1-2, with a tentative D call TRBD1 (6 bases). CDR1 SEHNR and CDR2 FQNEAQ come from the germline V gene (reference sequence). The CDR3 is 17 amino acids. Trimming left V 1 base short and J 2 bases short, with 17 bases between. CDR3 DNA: TGTGCCAGCAGCTTAGGAGGCACAGGGAGTTGGAACTATGGCTACACCTTC. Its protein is CASSLGGTGSWNYGYTF. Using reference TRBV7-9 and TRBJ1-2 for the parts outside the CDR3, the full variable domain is DTGVSQNPRHKITKRGQNVTFRCDPISEHNRLYWYRQTLGQGPEFLTYFQNEAQLEKSRLLSDRFSAERPKGSFSTLEIQRTEQGDSAMYLCASSLGGTGSWNYGYTFGSGTRLTVV.

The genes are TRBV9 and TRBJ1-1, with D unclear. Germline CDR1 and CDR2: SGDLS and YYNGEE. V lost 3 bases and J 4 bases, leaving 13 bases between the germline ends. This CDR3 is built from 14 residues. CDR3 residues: CASSAAPATTEAFF. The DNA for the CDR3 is TGTGCCAGCAGCGCAGCTCCCGCGACCACTGAAGCTTTCTTT.

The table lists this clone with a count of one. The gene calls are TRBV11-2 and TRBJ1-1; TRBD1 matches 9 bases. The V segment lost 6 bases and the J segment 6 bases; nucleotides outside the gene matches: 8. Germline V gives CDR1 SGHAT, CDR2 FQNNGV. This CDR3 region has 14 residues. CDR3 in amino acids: CASRPGQGSSEAFF. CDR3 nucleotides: TGTGCCAGCAGACCGGGACAGGGCTCTTCTGAAGCTTTCTTT. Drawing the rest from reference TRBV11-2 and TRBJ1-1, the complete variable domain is EAGVAQSPRYKIIEKRQSVAFWCNPISGHATLYWYQQILGQGPKLLIQFQNNGVVDDSQLPKDRFSAERLKGVDSTLKIQPAKLEDSAVYLCASRPGQGSSEAFFGQGTRLTVV.

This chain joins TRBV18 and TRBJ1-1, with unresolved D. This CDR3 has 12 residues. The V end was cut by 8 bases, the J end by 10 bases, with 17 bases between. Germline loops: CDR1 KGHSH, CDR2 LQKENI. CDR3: CASQHRSTGAFF. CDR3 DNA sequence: TGTGCCAGCCAACACCGGAGCACGGGAGCTTTCTTT. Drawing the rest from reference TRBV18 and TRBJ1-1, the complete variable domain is NAGVMQNPRHLVRRRGQEARLRCSPMKGHSHVYWYRQLPEEGLKFMVYLQKENIIDESGMPKERFSAEFPKEGPSILRIQQVVRGDSAAYFCASQHRSTGAFFGQGTRLTVV.